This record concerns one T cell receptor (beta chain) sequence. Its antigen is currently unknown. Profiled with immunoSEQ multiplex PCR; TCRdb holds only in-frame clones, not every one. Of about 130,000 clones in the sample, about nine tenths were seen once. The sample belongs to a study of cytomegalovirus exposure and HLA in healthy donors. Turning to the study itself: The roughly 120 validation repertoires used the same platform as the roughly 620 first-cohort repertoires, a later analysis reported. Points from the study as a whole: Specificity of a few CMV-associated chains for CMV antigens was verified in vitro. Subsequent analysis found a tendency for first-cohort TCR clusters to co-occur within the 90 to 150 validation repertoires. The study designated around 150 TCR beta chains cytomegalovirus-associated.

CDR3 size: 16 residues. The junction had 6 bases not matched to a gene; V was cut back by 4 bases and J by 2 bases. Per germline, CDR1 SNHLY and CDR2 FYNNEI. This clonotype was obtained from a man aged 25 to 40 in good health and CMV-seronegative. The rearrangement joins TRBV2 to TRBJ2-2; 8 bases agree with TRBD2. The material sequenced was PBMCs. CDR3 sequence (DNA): TGTGCCAGCAGTGTTTTTGCGGGAGGTAACACCGGGGAGCTGTTTTTT. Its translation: CASSVFAGGNTGELFF. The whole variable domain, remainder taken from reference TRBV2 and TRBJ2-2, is EPEVTQTPSHQVTQMGQEVILRCVPISNHLYFYWYRQILGQKVEFLVSFYNNEISEKSEIFDDQFSVERPDGSNFTLKIRSTKLEDSAMYFCASSVFAGGNTGELFFGEGSRLTVL.